Each of the 28 T cell receptor beta chains below was sequenced from the same sample in a study of CD8 T cells in ankylosing spondylitis. TCRdb itself ran the 5' RACE reads through MiXCR, one entry per CDR3 protein. This sample has around 210,000 distinct CDR3 sequences, with approximately 8% found just once. The specimen was blood, either unsorted or a sorted T cell fraction (not recorded which). The receptors were sampled from a female donor with ankylosing spondylitis or in good health (not recorded which).

This clonotype was seen many times. V gene TRBV20-1 combines with J gene TRBJ2-7; D not resolved. There are 12 residues in the CDR3. In germline, CDR1 is DFQATT, CDR2 SNEGSKA (reference sequence). Trimming left V 3 bases short and J 4 bases short, with 10 bases between. CDR3 coding DNA: TGCAGTGCTAGCGGCAACCAGTACGAGCAGTACTTC. Residues: CSASGNQYEQYF.

This clonotype was seen ten or more times. This sequence joins TRBV20-1 and TRBJ2-2; D is unresolved. The V gene lost 0 bases and the J gene lost 1 base, with 15 bases spanning the gap. Germline-derived CDR1 and CDR2 are DFQATT and SNEGSKA (reference sequence). The CDR3 consists of 17 residues. The CDR3, as DNA: TGCAGTGCTAGAGATCTCGAGGTCTCCCTGAACACCGGGGAGCTGTTTTTT. Residues: CSARDLEVSLNTGELFF.

There are many counts of this clonotype. This chain uses TRBV29-1 with TRBJ2-7; D is uncertain. V was clipped by 0 bases and J by 9 bases, with 15 bases between them. Germline assignment: CDR1 SQVTM and CDR2 ANQGSEA. The CDR3 covers 13 residues. The CDR3: CSVEDHDGRTQYF. The CDR3, as DNA: TGCAGCGTTGAAGATCATGACGGTAGGACGCAGTACTTC.

In this sample, this clonotype turned up many times. The chain recombines TRBV7-8 with TRBJ2-3; no reliable D call. V gave up 0 bases and J gave up 4 bases, with 11 bases separating them. Germline lookup yields CDR1 SGHVS and CDR2 FQNEAQ. The CDR3 contains 15 residues. CDR3 nucleotides: TGTGCCAGCAGCTTAGCAGGGATAGTGGCAGATACGCAGTATTTT. Its translation is CASSLAGIVADTQYF.

CDR3 nucleotide sequence: TGTGCCAGCAGTTCCGGGTCGCCCGAGCAGTACTTC. This codes for CASSSGSPEQYF. The V gene is TRBV27, the J gene TRBJ2-7; D uncertain. Trimming pared 4 bases from V and 6 bases from J, leaving 10 bases between. CDR1 is MNHEY, CDR2 SMNVEV, per germline (reference sequence). The CDR3 contains 12 residues.

The chain carries TRBV7-9 and TRBJ2-5, with D unclear. This CDR3 contains 13 residues. Germline lookup yields CDR1 SEHNR and CDR2 FQNEAQ (reference sequence). V was clipped by 10 bases and J by 5 bases, with 17 bases between them. CDR3 loop: CAMSPALLETQYF. Written as DNA, the CDR3 is TGTGCCATGAGCCCCGCGCTCCTGGAGACCCAGTACTTC.

The sample holds a few counts of this clonotype. A much larger clonotype is one base distant, so this may be a read error. The genes are TRBV7-9 and TRBJ2-5; D gene unclear. V lost 4 bases to trimming and J lost 5 bases, with 5 bases between them. The length of the CDR3 is 11 residues. Per germline, CDR1 SEHNR and CDR2 FQNEAQ (reference sequence). The CDR3 DNA reads TGTGCCAGCAGCTGGGATGAGACCCAGTACTTC. It translates to CASSWDETQYF.

This clonotype showed up many times. The CDR3 nucleotides read TGTGCCAGCAGCTCCCCCGGGACAGCCGGGTACGAGCAGTACTTC. Its translation is CASSSPGTAGYEQYF. J is TRBJ2-7 and V is TRBV5-6; 7 bases match TRBD1. Germline V gene data show CDR1 as SGHDT and CDR2 as YYEEEE. This CDR3 contains 15 residues. Unmatched junction bases numbered 10, after V lost 3 bases and J lost 4 bases.

The rearrangement uses TRBV7-9 and TRBJ2-5, with 13 bases identical to TRBD2. The CDR3 is 16 amino acids. V gave up 6 bases and J gave up 4 bases; unmatched junction bases: 8. Germline assignment: CDR1 SEHNR and CDR2 FQNEAQ (reference sequence). The CDR3: CASRSGLAGFIETQYF. CDR3 sequence (DNA): TGTGCCAGCAGATCGGGACTAGCGGGGTTTATAGAGACCCAGTACTTC.

This clonotype was recorded at least ten times. The chain recombines TRBV12-3 or TRBV12-4 with TRBJ2-2; 12 bases match TRBD2. With 5 bases clipped from V and 6 bases from J, the junction kept 7 bases outside the gene matches. The CDR3 has 16 residues. The CDR3 region has the DNA TGTGCCAGCAGTACGACTAGCGGGAGAGGCTCCGGGGAGCTGTTTTTT. The encoded protein is CASSTTSGRGSGELFF.

A word on this clonotype: A read error may explain this, as a much larger clone is one base away. The chain has TRBV6-1 and TRBJ2-7, with TRBD2 identical over 11 bases. V lost 3 bases to trimming and J lost 1 base; unmatched junction nucleotides: 5. The CDR3 runs to 16 residues. In germline, CDR1 is MNHNS, CDR2 SASEGT. CDR3 in DNA: TGTGCCAGCAGTGATAGCGGGAGGGTCCTATCCTACGAGCAGTACTTC. Its translation is CASSDSGRVLSYEQYF.

V gene TRBV6-5 combines with J gene TRBJ1-6; D is ambiguous. The length of the CDR3 is 18 residues. Trimming removed 4 bases at V and 0 bases at J, with 16 bases between. CDR1 MNHEY and CDR2 SVGAGI come from the germline V gene. The CDR3 DNA follows: TGTGCCAGCAGTTTAACTAATATGGCCAGCTCCTATAATTCACCCCTCCACTTT. Translation gives CASSLTNMASSYNSPLHF.

This clonotype appeared many times. The chain couples TRBV12-3 or TRBV12-4 to TRBJ1-1; D is unclear. This CDR3 is built from 17 residues. Trimming took 2 bases from V and 7 from J, leaving 23 bases between them. The CDR3 DNA is TGTGCCAGCAGTTTAAGGGTTGAGGGAAGGAAACTTCGTGAAGCTTTCTTT. Protein product: CASSLRVEGRKLREAFF.

This clonotype was counted ten times or more. This rearrangement joins TRBV4-1 to TRBJ2-2; possibly TRBD1 for D (5 bases). The ends were cut back, 0 bases at V and 3 bases at J, with 14 bases in the middle. This CDR3 has 17 amino acids. Germline V gives CDR1 MGHRA, CDR2 YSYEKL. The DNA of the CDR3 is TGCGCCAGCAGCCAAGATCCCAGGGTAGGGTACACCGGGGAGCTGTTTTTT. This translates into CASSQDPRVGYTGELFF.

The sample holds many counts of this clonotype. The CDR3 loop is CSARGWPPDSTGELFF. As DNA, the CDR3 is TGCAGTGCTAGAGGTTGGCCACCGGACTCAACCGGGGAGCTGTTTTTT. V and J are TRBV20-1 and TRBJ2-2; D is possibly TRBD2 (5 bases). From germline, CDR1 is DFQATT and CDR2 SNEGSKA (reference sequence). CDR3 length: 16 residues. The V gene lost 1 base and the J gene lost 5 bases, with 17 bases spanning the gap.

This clonotype was seen repeatedly, ten times or more. J is TRBJ2-1 and V is TRBV6-2 or TRBV6-3, with 7 bases that match TRBD2. There are 11 residues in the CDR3. Germline V lookup: CDR1 MNHEY, CDR2 SVGEGT. The V gene end was trimmed by 6 bases and the J gene end by 9 bases; junction bases not matched to a gene: 2. The chain's CDR3 is CASRSGVEQFF. The CDR3 bases are TGTGCCAGCAGGAGCGGGGTTGAGCAGTTCTTC.

About this clonotype: Just one base apart from a much larger clone, this may be a read error. The CDR3 here is CDSSPFQREYGDTQYF. CDR3 coding DNA: TGTGACAGCTCACCATTCCAGCGGGAGTATGGAGATACGCAGTATTTT. V gene TRBV18 combines with J gene TRBJ2-3, with 8 bases aligning to TRBD2. CDR3 size: 16 residues. Germline-derived CDR1 and CDR2 are KGHSH and LQKENI.

This chain connects TRBV4-1 to TRBJ2-2; D not resolved. Germline CDR1 is MGHRA and CDR2 is YSYEKL. This CDR3 has 14 amino acids. V lost 4 bases and J lost 8, with 14 bases in between. CDR3 DNA sequence: TGCGCCAGCAGCCCCATCACGGGTCGTGGGGAGCTGTTTTTT. It specifies CASSPITGRGELFF.

This clonotype was seen repeatedly, ten times or more. The chain combines TRBV24-1 with TRBJ2-7; weak D call: TRBD2 (5 bases). V was pared by 4 bases and J by 3 bases, with 15 bases between. CDR1 is KGHDR, CDR2 SFDVKD, per germline. The CDR3 is made up of 15 amino acids. DNA of the CDR3: TGTGCCACCAGTGAACGGACTCCTGCTTGCTACGAGCAGTACTTC. It codes for CATSERTPACYEQYF.

The table lists this clonotype with many counts. The J gene is TRBJ2-7, the V gene TRBV5-1; either TRBD1 or TRBD2 may fit D (5 bases each). This CDR3 comprises 12 residues. Germline-derived CDR1 and CDR2 are SGHRS and YFSETQ. V gave up 7 bases and J gave up 3 bases, with 11 bases separating them. In nucleotides, the CDR3 is TGCGCCAGCCGGGACGCAGACTACGAGCAGTACTTC. This sequence encodes CASRDADYEQYF.

This clonotype was detected many times. V usage is TRBV20-1 and J usage is TRBJ2-7; D possibly uses TRBD1 or TRBD2 (5 bases each). The V end was cut by 0 bases, the J end by 2 bases, with 14 bases between. The CDR3 extends over 15 amino acids. Per the germline V gene, CDR1 is DFQATT and CDR2 is SNEGSKA (reference sequence). The CDR3 sequence is CSARELGTAAYEQYF. DNA for the CDR3: TGCAGTGCTAGAGAGCTAGGGACGGCCGCCTACGAGCAGTACTTC.

Only a few counts were recorded for this clonotype. V and J are TRBV6-2 or TRBV6-3 and TRBJ2-1; TRBD2 agrees at 8 bases. Germline V gene data show CDR1 as MNHEY and CDR2 as SVGEGT. V lost 8 bases and J lost 5; bases outside the gene matches: 14. This CDR3 contains 16 residues. In DNA, the CDR3 is TGTGCCAGCCTGAAAAATGCGGGAGGAAGGGACAATGAGCAGTTCTTC. It codes for CASLKNAGGRDNEQFF.

With respect to this clonotype: A much larger clone lies one base from this, so it may be a read error. The chain uses TRBV24-1 and TRBJ2-1, with 7 bases matching TRBD1. V lost 5 bases, J lost 6 bases, and 12 bases stayed unmatched. The CDR3 has 16 residues. Looked up from germline, CDR1 is KGHDR and CDR2 is SFDVKD. The CDR3: CATSAPRQGDFNEQFF. As DNA, the CDR3 is TGTGCCACCAGTGCCCCGAGACAGGGAGACTTCAATGAGCAGTTCTTC.

There are many counts of this clonotype. V gene TRBV4-3 combines with J gene TRBJ2-3; no reliable D call. Germline CDR1 and CDR2: LGHNA and YSLEER. CDR3 length: 16 residues. V was clipped by 1 base and J by 0 bases, with 11 bases between them. For the CDR3, the DNA is TGCGCCAGCAGCCAAGGGTCGCCTTCTAGCACAGATACGCAGTATTTT. Protein product: CASSQGSPSSTDTQYF.

This rearrangement joins TRBV7-9 to TRBJ2-7; D gene unclear. CDR1 SEHNR and CDR2 FQNEAQ come from the germline V gene (reference sequence). This CDR3 spans 13 amino acids. Trimming stripped 7 bases from V and 2 bases from J, with 12 bases between. CDR3 sequence: CASTSQGPYEQYF. CDR3 bases: TGTGCCAGCACCAGTCAAGGTCCCTACGAGCAGTACTTC.

This clonotype has ten or more counts. The chain is built from TRBV20-1 and TRBJ2-2, with D uncertain. This CDR3 region has 15 residues. Trimming pared 0 bases from V and 4 bases from J, leaving 12 bases between. CDR1 is DFQATT and CDR2 is SNEGSKA in the germline V gene (reference sequence). The CDR3 DNA sequence: TGCAGTGCTAGAGACGGCTTCCCCAGCACCGGGGAGCTGTTTTTT. Protein product: CSARDGFPSTGELFF.

This clonotype has a count of ten or more. V gene TRBV7-6 combines with J gene TRBJ2-7, with 9 bases matching TRBD1. J was trimmed by 6 bases and V by 4 bases; bases with no gene match: 19. The CDR3 spans 18 residues. Per the germline V gene, CDR1 is SGHVS and CDR2 is FNYEAQ. Here the CDR3 reads CASSSRLRGTGPEGEQYF. CDR3 DNA: TGTGCCAGCAGCTCGCGCCTTCGAGGGACAGGGCCCGAGGGCGAGCAGTACTTC.

This clonotype appeared many times. The chain joins TRBV6-1 to TRBJ2-7, with a weak D call TRBD1 (7 bases). The CDR3 spans 13 residues. The V gene lost 8 bases and the J gene lost 4 bases, with 15 bases spanning the gap. CDR1 and CDR2 from the germline V gene are MNHNS and SASEGT. CDR3 nucleotide sequence: TGTGCCAGCCGCAGGGGGGTAGAATACGAGCAGTACTTC. Its translation: CASRRGVEYEQYF.